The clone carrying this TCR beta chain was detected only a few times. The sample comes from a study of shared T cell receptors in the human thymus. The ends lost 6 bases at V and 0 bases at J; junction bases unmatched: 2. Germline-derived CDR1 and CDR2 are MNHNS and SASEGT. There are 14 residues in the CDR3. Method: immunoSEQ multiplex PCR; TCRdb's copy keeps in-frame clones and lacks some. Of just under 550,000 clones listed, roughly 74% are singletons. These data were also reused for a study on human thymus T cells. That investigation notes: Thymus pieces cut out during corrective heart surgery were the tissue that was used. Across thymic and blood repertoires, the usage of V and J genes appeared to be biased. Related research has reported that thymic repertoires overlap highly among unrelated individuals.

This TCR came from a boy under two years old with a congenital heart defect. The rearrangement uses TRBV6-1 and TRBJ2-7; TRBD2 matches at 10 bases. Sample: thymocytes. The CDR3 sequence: CASSLAGGSYEQYF. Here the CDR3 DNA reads TGTGCCAGCAGCTTAGCGGGGGGCTCCTACGAGCAGTACTTC.